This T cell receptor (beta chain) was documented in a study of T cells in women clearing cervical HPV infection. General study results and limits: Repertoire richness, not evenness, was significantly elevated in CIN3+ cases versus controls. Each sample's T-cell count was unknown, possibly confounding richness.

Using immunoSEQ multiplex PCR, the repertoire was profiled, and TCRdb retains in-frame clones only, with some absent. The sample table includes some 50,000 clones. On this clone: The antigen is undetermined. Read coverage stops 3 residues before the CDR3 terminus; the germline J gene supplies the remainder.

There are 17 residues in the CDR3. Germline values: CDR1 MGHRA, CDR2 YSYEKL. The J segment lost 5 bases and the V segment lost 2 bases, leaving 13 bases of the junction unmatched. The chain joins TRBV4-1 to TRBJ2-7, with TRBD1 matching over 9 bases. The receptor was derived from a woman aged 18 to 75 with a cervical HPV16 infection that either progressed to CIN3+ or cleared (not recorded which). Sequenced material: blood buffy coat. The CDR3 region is CASSQTGTGTGLDEQYF. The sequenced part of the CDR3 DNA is TGCGCCAGCAGCCAAACCGGGACAGGGACTGGCCTGGACGAG.